The sequence of this TCR beta chain was determined in a study of cytomegalovirus exposure and HLA in healthy donors. Study-level results: Sequencing depth roughly uniform across donors was assumed in presence/absence analyses. Within an earlier analysis, most TCR beta V segments proved productive either about 87% or about 30% of the time.

Vbeta (60) and Jbeta (13) primers were used in the PCR. Clones were read by immunoSEQ multiplex PCR, and TCRdb kept only the in-frame ones, dropping some. The sample has about 180,000 clones; around 82% are singletons. Details on this clone: The antigen remains unidentified.

After removal of 4 bases from V and 5 bases from J, the junction contained 4 bases not matched to a gene. Germline lookup yields CDR1 MNHEY and CDR2 SVGAGI. This CDR3 contains 14 residues. The clonotype originates from a man aged 40-49 years in good health and CMV-seronegative. The chain carries TRBV6-5 and TRBJ1-4, with 7 bases lining up with TRBD1. Sequencing was carried out using PBMCs. In nucleotides, the CDR3 is TGTGCCAGCAGTTCCGGGACAGTGAATGAAAAACTGTTTTTT. It codes for CASSSGTVNEKLFF.